This T cell receptor beta chain originates from a study of siplizumab effects on memory and regulatory T cells. The count of this clone is one. Antigen specificity is unknown. Whole-study findings and limits: Sequences below about 10^-5 frequency were poorly captured, and few alloreactive clones mapped to unstimulated subsets. Naive T cells, seemingly more diverse than memory cells, seemed major alloresponse contributors.

Unstimulated naive, memory, effector memory and TEMRA subsets from three donor pairs have been sequenced, the authors report. The germline V and J ends were trimmed by 1 base and 4 bases, with 12 bases remaining between them. The CDR3 has 15 residues. CDR1 is LGHNA, CDR2 YSLEER, per germline. In each sample, around 96,000 TCR templates were assayed. TCRdb's table, derived via immunoSEQ multiplex PCR, lists solely in-frame clones and lacks some. The sample includes 90,000 to 95,000 clones, approximately 96% of them seen just once. Sequenced material: naive CD4+ T cells sorted from blood. J is TRBJ2-3 and V is TRBV4-3, with TRBD2 as a possible D gene (5 bases). This receptor was taken from a human donor in good health. The CDR3 bases are TGCGCCAGCAGCCAAGGGACTGGACGAGCAGATACGCAGTATTTT. Residues: CASSQGTGRADTQYF.